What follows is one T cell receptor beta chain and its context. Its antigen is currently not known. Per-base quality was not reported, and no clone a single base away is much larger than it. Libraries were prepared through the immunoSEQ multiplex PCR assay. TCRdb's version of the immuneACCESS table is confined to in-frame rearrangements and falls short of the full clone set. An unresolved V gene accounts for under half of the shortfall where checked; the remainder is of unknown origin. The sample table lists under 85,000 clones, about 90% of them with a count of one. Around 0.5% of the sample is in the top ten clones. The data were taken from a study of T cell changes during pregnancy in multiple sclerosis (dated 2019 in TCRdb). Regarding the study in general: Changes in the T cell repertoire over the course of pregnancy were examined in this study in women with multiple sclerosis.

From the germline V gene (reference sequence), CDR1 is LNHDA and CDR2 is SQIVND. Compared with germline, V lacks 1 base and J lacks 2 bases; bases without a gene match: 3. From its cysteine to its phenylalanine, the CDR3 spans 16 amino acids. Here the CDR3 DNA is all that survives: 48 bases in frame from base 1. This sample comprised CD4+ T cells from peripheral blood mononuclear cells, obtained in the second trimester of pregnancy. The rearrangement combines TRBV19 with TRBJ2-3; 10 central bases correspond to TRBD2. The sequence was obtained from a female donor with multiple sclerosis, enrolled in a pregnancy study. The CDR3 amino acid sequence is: CASSIGLAGYTDTQYF. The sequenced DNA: TGTGCCAGTAGTATAGGACTAGCGGGCTACACAGATACGCAGTATTTT.